What follows are 10 T cell receptor beta chains derived from one specimen sequenced in a study of T cell repertoires in cytomegalovirus infection. A single record per CDR3 protein comes from TCRdb applying MiXCR to the reads. Of 290,000 or so distinct CDR3 sequences listed, roughly a tenth are singletons. The source material was PBMCs. The receptor source for this set is a human donor in good health (CMV status not recorded). Some clones in this sample may be carry-over from other donors' samples.

Many counts were recorded for this clonotype. The rearrangement links TRBV29-1 to TRBJ2-4; 8 bases map to TRBD1. The CDR3 runs to 13 residues. Germline V gives CDR1 SQVTM, CDR2 ANQGSEA. After removal of 4 bases from V and 8 bases from J, the junction contained 7 bases not matched to a gene. CDR3 residues: CSVAQDRDHIQYF. The CDR3, as DNA: TGCAGCGTTGCTCAGGACAGGGATCACATTCAGTACTTC.

Ten or more counts support this clonotype. The CDR3 DNA is TGTGCCAGCAGTTACCCTATGGACAGGGCCCACTATGGCTACACCTTC. This codes for CASSYPMDRAHYGYTF. The chain is built from TRBV6-2 or TRBV6-3 and TRBJ1-2; 8 bases agree with TRBD1. V dropped 2 bases and J dropped 3; count of bases not matched to a gene: 8. Germline V gene data show CDR1 as MNHEY and CDR2 as SVGEGT. This CDR3 comprises 16 residues.

The V gene is TRBV14, the J gene TRBJ2-3, with no clear D. Trimming removed 0 bases at V and 2 bases at J, with 12 bases between. This CDR3 spans 16 amino acids. Germline-derived CDR1 and CDR2 are SGHDN and FVKESK. The CDR3: CASSQEELLITDTQYF. The CDR3 nucleotides read TGTGCCAGCAGCCAAGAGGAGCTTTTAATCACAGATACGCAGTATTTT.

This clonotype was detected many times. The chain uses TRBV14 and TRBJ2-3; TRBD2 is a possible D gene (6 bases). This CDR3 contains 15 residues. CDR1 and CDR2 from the germline V gene are SGHDN and FVKESK. The V end lost 4 bases, the J end lost 6 bases, and 17 bases lay between the germline ends. CDR3 residues: CASSPPSAREDTQYF. The CDR3 DNA reads TGTGCCAGCAGCCCCCCTAGCGCCCGAGAGGATACGCAGTATTTT.

As to this clonotype: A junction boundary mismatches the germline segment, possibly from a read error. V and J are TRBV27 and TRBJ1-4; D unresolved. The CDR3 totals 14 residues. Germline V gene data show CDR1 as MNHEY and CDR2 as SMNVEV (reference sequence). The CDR3 reads CTSSPEISNEKLFF. Here the CDR3 DNA reads TGTACCAGCAGTCCGGAGATATCTAATGAAAAACTGTTTTTT.

The sample holds many counts of this clonotype. The CDR3 DNA is TGTGCCAGCGGGAGGGGCTATGGCTACACCTTC. This translates into CASGRGYGYTF. This chain uses TRBV7-3 with TRBJ1-2, with a weak D call TRBD1 (5 bases). V lost 8 bases and J 4 bases, leaving 8 bases between the germline ends. In germline, CDR1 is SGHTA, CDR2 FQGTGA. The CDR3 is 11 amino acids.

This clonotype showed up many times. V and J are TRBV20-1 and TRBJ1-1; D call uncertain. V lost 0 bases to trimming and J lost 8 bases, with 10 bases between them. This CDR3 is 12 amino acids long. Germline V lookup: CDR1 DFQATT, CDR2 SNEGSKA (reference sequence). CDR3 sequence: CSAREGKLEAFF. The CDR3 region has the DNA TGCAGTGCTAGAGAAGGGAAGCTGGAAGCTTTCTTT.

Many counts were recorded for this clonotype. This rearrangement joins TRBV28 to TRBJ2-1, with 11 bases that match TRBD1. Germline values: CDR1 MDHEN, CDR2 SYDVKM. V lost 7 bases and J lost 4; bases outside the gene matches: 6. This CDR3 region has 15 residues. CDR3 protein: CASNPDRGQYNEQFF. The CDR3 DNA reads TGTGCCAGCAACCCGGACAGGGGGCAGTACAATGAGCAGTTCTTC.

Many counts were recorded for this clonotype. The chain employs TRBV7-2 and TRBJ2-3; no definite D call. Trimming left V 1 base short and J 2 bases short, with 7 bases between. Germline V lookup: CDR1 SGHTA, CDR2 FQGNSA. The CDR3 length is 14 residues. The chain's CDR3 is CASSLVGYTDTQYF. The CDR3 DNA reads TGTGCCAGCAGCTTAGTAGGGTACACAGATACGCAGTATTTT.

This clonotype was detected ten times or more. This chain links TRBV2 with TRBJ1-1; no clear D gene. Germline CDR1 SNHLY, CDR2 FYNNEI. The CDR3 is made up of 15 amino acids. Trimming took 7 bases from V and 1 from J, leaving 16 bases between them. The CDR3 bases are TGTGCCAGCAAGGGTGAGGTTAACAGGAACACTGAAGCTTTCTTT. Its translation is CASKGEVNRNTEAFF.